This T cell receptor (beta chain) was sequenced for a study of cytomegalovirus exposure and HLA in healthy donors. The study ran its PCR with 60 Vbeta and 13 Jbeta primers. The data were produced by immunoSEQ multiplex PCR, yet TCRdb's version contains in-frame clones alone and is incomplete. Of about 120,000 clones listed, roughly 80% are singletons. Study-wide results and caveats: According to the study, 150 to 200 TCR beta chains were cytomegalovirus-associated.

As regards this clone: What it recognizes is unknown.

The sample taken for sequencing was PBMCs. This TCR was recovered from a man aged 25-45 years in good health and CMV-seropositive.

The CDR3 DNA follows: TGTGCCAGCAGCCAACGGGGGACTAGCGGCCCCACAGATACGCAGTATTTT. Translation: CASSQRGTSGPTDTQYF. The J gene is TRBJ2-3, the V gene TRBV7-2; TRBD2 aligns across 11 bases. The CDR3 loop spans 17 amino acids. With V trimmed by 5 bases and J by 2 bases, 9 bases remained unmatched. The germline V gene has CDR1 SGHTA and CDR2 FQGNSA. Full variable domain (missing parts from reference TRBV7-2 and TRBJ2-3): GAGVSQSPSNKVTEKGKDVELRCDPISGHTALYWYRQSLGQGLEFLIYFQGNSAPDKSGLPSDRFSAERTGGSVSTLTIQRTQQEDSAVYLCASSQRGTSGPTDTQYFGPGTRLTVL.